This T cell receptor beta chain came from a study of identical twins. General observations from the study: Zero-insertion findings could be partly confounded by invariant cells (MAIT and iNKT cells). Cross-sectional statistics underpinned the conclusions; the same donors were not followed. Beta out-of-frame sequences showed weaker excess twin sharing.

In this sample, this clonotype turned up a few times. Its antigen is unknown. Germline loops: CDR1 SGHTA, CDR2 FQGNSA. The CDR3 length is 16 residues. The V end was cut by 2 bases, the J end by 0 bases, with 12 bases between. TCRdb called the 5' RACE reads again in MiXCR, with one record for every CDR3 protein. The sample has 1.5 million or so distinct CDR3 sequences, about 30% seen once. The donor group consisted entirely of healthy Caucasians. This chain connects TRBV7-2 to TRBJ2-3; tentative D call: TRBD2 (5 bases). This TCR came from a newborn girl in good health. Sequenced material: cord blood. This CDR3 reads CASSLRRRGSTDTQYF. The CDR3 DNA reads TGTGCCAGCAGCTTAAGACGACGGGGTAGCACAGATACGCAGTATTTT.